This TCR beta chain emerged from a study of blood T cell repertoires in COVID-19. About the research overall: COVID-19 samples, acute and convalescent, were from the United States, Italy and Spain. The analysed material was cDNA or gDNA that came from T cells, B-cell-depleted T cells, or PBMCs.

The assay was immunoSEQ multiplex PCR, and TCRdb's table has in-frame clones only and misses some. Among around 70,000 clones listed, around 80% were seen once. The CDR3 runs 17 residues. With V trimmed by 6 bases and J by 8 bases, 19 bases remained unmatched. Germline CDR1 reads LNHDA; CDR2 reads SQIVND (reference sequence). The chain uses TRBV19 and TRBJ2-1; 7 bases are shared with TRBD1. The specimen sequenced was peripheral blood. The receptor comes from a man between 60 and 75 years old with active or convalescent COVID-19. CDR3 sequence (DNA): TGTGCCAGTAGGGGGCTCGACCCAGCGACAGGGTACGATGAGCAGTTCTTC. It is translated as CASRGLDPATGYDEQFF.